This record concerns one T cell receptor (beta chain) sequence. Its antigen is undetermined. These data belong to a study of vaccination and CD4 T cells after COVID-19. The sample's treatment: approximately nine-day PBMC culture with coronavirus spike peptide pools or control peptides (ViraFEST assay). The study sequenced cultured CD4+ T cell DNA using the Oncomine TCR Beta short-read assay. MiXCR was run by TCRdb on the PCR reads, yielding one entry per CDR3 protein. The table records 14,000 or so distinct CDR3 sequences, less than 65% of them present only once. The sample was CD4+ T cells from blood, cultured in vitro, taken before SARS-CoV-2 vaccination. This sequence originates from a human donor who had recovered from COVID-19.

CDR3 nucleotides: TGTGCCAGCAGTTACGACAGGAACTACGAGCAGTACTTC. Its translation: CASSYDRNYEQYF. V and J are TRBV6-5 and TRBJ2-7; a possible D gene is TRBD1 (6 bases). Trimming took 2 bases from V and 3 from J, leaving 8 bases between them. Germline V gene sequence: CDR1 MNHEY, CDR2 SVGAGI. CDR3 size: 13 residues.